This TCR beta chain is from a study of T cell responses to AZD1222 COVID-19 vaccine. As for this clone: Its specificity is unknown.

The table came from immunoSEQ multiplex PCR; TCRdb's copy has only in-frame clones and leaves some out. The sample has 25,000 to 30,000 clones, over 85% seen once. Study outcomes and limitations: Within unmutated variant regions lay the reported targets of nearly half of spike-specific TCRs. Spike-specific TCRs gained breadth and depth after people received two AZD1222 doses. White British donors predominated, females outnumbered males, and clonal diversity was possibly underestimated.

V was clipped by 1 base and J by 8 bases, with 8 bases between them. This CDR3 spans 12 amino acids. Germline V CDR1 and CDR2: SEHNR, FQNEAQ (reference sequence). The TCR originated in an adult in good health. The sequences come from peripheral blood, collected on day 0 of AZD1222 vaccination. The chain couples TRBV7-9 to TRBJ1-2; D is uncertain. This CDR3 is CASSLEVAGYTF. CDR3 in DNA: TGTGCCAGCAGCTTAGAGGTGGCCGGCTACACCTTC.